This T cell receptor (beta chain) was profiled in a study of T cells after yellow fever vaccination. Study details: Some fractions had low cell numbers, and these were prepared with SMART-Seq v4 Ultra Low Input.

Regarding the study as a whole: Overlap between CD4 and CD8 compartments was detected for a small share of clonotypes.

The CDR3 length is 18 residues. Germline V CDR1 and CDR2: LGHDT, YNNKEL (reference sequence). V dropped 0 bases and J dropped 1 base, with 18 bases sitting between them. TCRdb re-called the 5' RACE reads with MiXCR, one entry per CDR3 protein. The sample has 96,000 or so distinct CDR3 sequences, around 9.8% seen once. The sequences come from CD8+ T cells not binding an NS4B(214-222) dextramer, sorted from PBMCs, collected around 15 days after the first yellow fever vaccination. The clonotype comes from a man aged 18 to 29 who received the YFV17D yellow fever vaccine. This chain links TRBV3-1 with TRBJ1-1, with D uncertain. This CDR3 is CASSQDKRVERENTEAFF. CDR3 DNA: TGTGCCAGCAGCCAAGACAAAAGGGTGGAACGGGAGAACACTGAAGCTTTCTTT.